This T cell receptor beta chain was sequenced in a study of shared clonotypes between healthy human individuals. Study-level results: Across a handful of donors, naive CD4 shared around 5%, naive CD8 around 4%, memory CD4 roughly 2.3%, memory CD8 around 0.42%. Donors were few, which limited the genetic and exposure-history diversity represented.

Across several immunoSEQ plates, the genomic DNA of each subset was split evenly. The table came from immunoSEQ multiplex PCR; TCRdb's copy has only in-frame clones and leaves some out. The sample holds approximately 640,000 clones, about two thirds seen once. CDR3 length: 16 residues. CDR1 and CDR2 from the germline V gene are SGHAT and FQNNGV. V was pared by 5 bases and J by 2 bases, with 15 bases between. Healthy HIV-negative adults with no recent acute infections or vaccinations were recruited as donors. This clone was detected a few times. Its antigen is still unknown. The J gene is TRBJ2-2, the V gene TRBV11-2, with D perhaps matching TRBD2 (6 bases). The sequenced material came from memory CD4+ T cells sorted from blood. Subset defined: CD45RA-negative fraction. This receptor was taken from a woman in her 30s in good health. The chain's CDR3 is CASSHGTPINTGELFF. For the CDR3, the DNA is TGTGCCAGCAGCCACGGGACTCCGATTAACACCGGGGAGCTGTTTTTT.